This TCR beta chain is drawn from a study of cytomegalovirus exposure and HLA in healthy donors. The study's findings and limits: Within the data, a cluster of highly shared sequence variants was likely a sequencing artifact.

With respect to this clone: No antigen is known for it.

V dropped 1 base and J dropped 5; count of bases not matched to a gene: 8. Germline lookup yields CDR1 LNHNV and CDR2 YYDKDF (reference sequence). There are 16 residues in the CDR3. 13 Jbeta primers and 60 Vbeta primers were used for the PCR. TCRdb keeps only in-frame clones here, not all; method: immunoSEQ multiplex PCR. The data show more than 70,000 clones, more than 70% seen once. The sequencing input was PBMCs. This TCR derives from a man between 40 and 49 years old in good health and CMV-seronegative. The V and J genes are TRBV15 and TRBJ2-1; 7 nucleotides agree with TRBD1. The DNA for the CDR3 is TGTGCCACCAGCAGAGTAACAGGGGTTGACGACAATGAGCAGTTCTTC. Translation: CATSRVTGVDDNEQFF.